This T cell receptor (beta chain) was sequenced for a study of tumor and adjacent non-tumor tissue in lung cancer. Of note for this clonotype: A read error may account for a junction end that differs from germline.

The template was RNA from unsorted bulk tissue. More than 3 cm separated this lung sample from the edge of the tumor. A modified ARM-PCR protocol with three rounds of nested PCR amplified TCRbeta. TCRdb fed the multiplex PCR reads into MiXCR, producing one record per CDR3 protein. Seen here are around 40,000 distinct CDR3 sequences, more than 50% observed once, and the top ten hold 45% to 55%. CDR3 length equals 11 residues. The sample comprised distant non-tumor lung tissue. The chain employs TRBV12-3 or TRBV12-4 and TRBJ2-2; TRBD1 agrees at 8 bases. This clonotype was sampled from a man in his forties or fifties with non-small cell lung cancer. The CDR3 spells CVSRQGWELFF. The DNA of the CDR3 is TGTGTCAGCAGACAGGGGTGGGAGCTGTTTTTT.